This T cell receptor beta chain originates from a study of beta chain features in type 1 diabetes. In the study overall: In all, 107,917,701 sorted cells from all samples were analyzed.

Study-level findings and limits: There was a moderate but significant shortening of TCRB CDR3s in all four CD4+ subsets of Type 1 diabetes patients.

Once sorted, every population was more than 95% pure. The CDR3 consists of 15 residues. Germline values: CDR1 LNHNV, CDR2 YYDKDF (reference sequence). After removal of 2 bases from V and 8 bases from J, the junction contained 4 bases not matched to a gene. cDNA synthesis used the whole RNA isolate, giving expressed TCRB sequences. The method was immunoSEQ multiplex PCR; TCRdb's version includes in-frame clones alone and lacks a portion of them. The sample lists over 600,000 clones; around 12% were seen once. As for this clone: Its antigen is not known.

The chain employs TRBV15 and TRBJ1-4; 11 bases line up with TRBD1. This receptor was taken from a man aged 25 to 45 with type 1 diabetes. Specimen: naive CD4+ T cells from blood. The CDR3 nucleotides read TGTGCCACCAGCAGACCGGGACAGGGGGACGAAAAACTGTTTTTT. Translated, it gives CATSRPGQGDEKLFF.